This T cell receptor (beta chain) appears in the sequencing data of a study of tumor-infiltrating lymphocytes in primary liver carcinoma. Study background: Stage T1-T3 N0M0 and a size of about 4 to 11 cm characterized the tumors.

Unsorted whole blood yielded blood RNA, and germline DNA was extracted as well. The input was 450 to 500 ng total RNA; TCR beta cDNA was made from it with a constant-region primer. Three-round nested multiplex PCR performed with slightly modified ARM-PCR produced the TCR beta libraries. A C-beta reverse primer was combined with TRBV1-TRBV30 forward primers in the first two PCR rounds, and each round had ten to eleven cycles. TCRdb independently ran MiXCR on the multiplex PCR reads; one entry per CDR3 protein. Of approximately 210,000 distinct CDR3 sequences in the sample, less than 65% are singletons; the top ten hold approximately 7%. The germline V gene has CDR1 MDHEN and CDR2 SYDVKM. The CDR3 is 13 residues long. Between the trimmed V and J ends, which lost 6 bases and 3 bases, there was a span of 9 bases.

The TCR sequence derives from a woman in her fifties or sixties with primary liver carcinoma and hepatitis B virus infection. The chain employs TRBV28 and TRBJ1-5, with D uncertain. Sequenced input: peripheral blood. The chain's CDR3 is CASRETINQPQHF. The CDR3 DNA reads as TGTGCCAGCAGGGAAACCATCAATCAGCCCCAGCATTTT.